This is a list of T cell receptor beta chains from one sample in a study of blood T cell repertoires in COVID-19. Clones were sequenced by immunoSEQ multiplex PCR, and TCRdb holds only the in-frame ones, with some missing. The repertoire includes fewer than 400,000 clones, roughly 89% of them detected once, and approximately 2% sits in the top ten. The sequenced material came from peripheral blood. The receptors shown here come from a woman aged 25 to 45 with COVID-19, enrolled during active disease. CDR3s include the opening cysteine and the closing phenylalanine or tryptophan. The order of the fields is J gene, D gene, clone size, V gene, CDR3 DNA, CDR3 protein. The D gene is left open where the match is weak. A clone size is listed for some rows: how often the clone was seen (once, few, many), or a class if it is expanded.

j_call: TRBJ2-2
d_call: TRBD2
clone_size: -
v_call: TRBV7-2
cdr3_nt: TGTGCCAGCAGCAGGAGGACTAGCCGGAACACCGGGGAGCTGTTTTTT
cdr3_aa: CASSRRTSRNTGELFF

j_call: TRBJ2-1
d_call: -
clone_size: -
v_call: TRBV10-3
cdr3_nt: TGTGCCATCAGCGACAGGAATGAGCAGTTCTTC
cdr3_aa: CAISDRNEQFF

j_call: TRBJ2-1
d_call: -
clone_size: -
v_call: TRBV7-3
cdr3_nt: TGTGCCAGCAGCTTAACGAGCAGCGGACTATCATTGGAGCAGTTCTTC
cdr3_aa: CASSLTSSGLSLEQFF

j_call: TRBJ1-6
d_call: -
clone_size: -
v_call: TRBV27
cdr3_nt: TGTGCCAGCAGCTTAGGGAGTAATTCACCCCTCCACTTT
cdr3_aa: CASSLGSNSPLHF

j_call: TRBJ1-4
d_call: -
clone_size: -
v_call: TRBV30
cdr3_nt: TGTGCCTGGAGTGACGGGGCAACTAATGAAAAACTGTTTTTT
cdr3_aa: CAWSDGATNEKLFF

j_call: TRBJ1-2
d_call: TRBD1
clone_size: -
v_call: TRBV6-5
cdr3_nt: TGTGCCAGCAGTACGCGGACAGGGGGCAGTGGCTACACCTTC
cdr3_aa: CASSTRTGGSGYTF

j_call: TRBJ1-1
d_call: -
clone_size: -
v_call: TRBV2
cdr3_nt: TGTGCCAGCAGTGAAATAGGGGAGAACACTGAAGCTTTCTTT
cdr3_aa: CASSEIGENTEAFF

j_call: TRBJ1-1
d_call: TRBD1
clone_size: few
v_call: TRBV4-1
cdr3_nt: TGCGCCAGCAGCCGCGGTGGGTACAGGGGCCCGAGGGTTGGCCGAACTGAAGCTTTCTTT
cdr3_aa: CASSRGGYRGPRVGRTEAFF

j_call: TRBJ1-2
d_call: TRBD1
clone_size: -
v_call: TRBV18
cdr3_nt: TGTGCCAGCTCACCGAGACAGGGAACGGGGGGCTACACCTTC
cdr3_aa: CASSPRQGTGGYTF

j_call: TRBJ1-2
d_call: -
clone_size: -
v_call: TRBV10-1
cdr3_nt: TGCGCCAGCAGTGAGGGCGGGAACTATGGCTACACCTTC
cdr3_aa: CASSEGGNYGYTF